The rows below give T cell receptor beta chains drawn from one sample of a study of response to subunit inactivated influenza vaccine. Each CDR3 protein is one row after TCRdb ran MiXCR on the RT-PCR reads. In the table there are about 520,000 distinct CDR3 sequences, 7.2% of which are singletons. The sequences come from PBMCs from blood, collected about 23 months after vaccination. Every receptor here comes from a man in his fifties or sixties who received an inactivated influenza vaccine. Both conserved end residues are part of each CDR3. Each record gives: V gene, D gene, J gene, clone size, CDR3 protein, CDR3 DNA. D genes are given only for firm matches. Not all rows give a size; the values are once, few, many and, for expanded clones, a class.

>TRBV29-1|.|TRBJ1-4|.
CSVVGSNEKLFF
TGCAGCGTTGTCGGGAGTAATGAAAAACTGTTTTTT
>TRBV28|.|TRBJ2-1|many
CASSLQGGIVQFF
TGTGCCAGCAGTTTACAGGGAGGTATCGTGCAGTTCTTC
>TRBV2|TRBD2|TRBJ2-2|few
CASSTNLAGGRTGELFF
TGTGCCAGCAGTACAAACCTAGCGGGAGGCCGCACCGGGGAGCTGTTTTTT
>TRBV12-3/TRBV12-4|.|TRBJ1-1|many
CASSFKLNTEAFF
TGTGCCAGCAGTTTTAAACTGAACACTGAAGCTTTCTTT
>TRBV20-1|TRBD1|TRBJ1-5|few
CSAAGQENQPQHF
TGCAGTGCCGCGGGACAGGAGAATCAGCCCCAGCATTTT
>TRBV6-2/TRBV6-3|TRBD1|TRBJ2-7|.
CASSINRGLEQYF
TGTGCCAGCAGTATCAACAGGGGGCTCGAGCAGTACTTC
>TRBV20-1|.|TRBJ2-4|many
CSARDTKEDQWKNIQYF
TGCAGTGCTAGAGATACGAAGGAGGACCAATGGAAAAACATTCAGTACTTC
>TRBV6-1|TRBD2|TRBJ2-7|many
CASRSLRDYPYEQYF
TGTGCCAGCAGATCGCTTAGGGACTACCCCTACGAGCAGTACTTC
>TRBV6-5|.|TRBJ1-6|.
CASSNLDSPLHF
TGTGCCAGCAGTAACCTAGATTCACCCCTCCACTTT
>TRBV20-1|.|TRBJ2-1|few
CSVARNEQFF
TGCAGTGTTGCTCGCAATGAGCAGTTCTTC
>TRBV6-1|.|TRBJ1-2|.
CASCEALLRQLLPFF
TGTGCCAGCTGTGAAGCGCTTCTGAGGCAGCTCCTCCCGTTCTTC
>TRBV29-1|TRBD1|TRBJ2-5|few
CSVRTGGMETQYF
TGCAGCGTGAGGACAGGGGGTATGGAGACCCAGTACTTC
>TRBV28|TRBD2|TRBJ2-3|.
CASSFPAGTSTDTQYF
TGTGCCAGCAGTTTTCCAGCGGGGACTAGCACAGATACGCAGTATTTT
>TRBV15|TRBD1|TRBJ2-5|.
CATSSYGQGQETQYF
TGTGCCACCAGCAGCTACGGACAGGGCCAAGAGACCCAGTACTTC
>TRBV5-1|.|TRBJ1-5|few
CASSQLDSSNQPQHF
TGCGCCAGCAGCCAGCTGGACAGTAGCAATCAGCCCCAGCATTTT
>TRBV5-1|.|TRBJ2-3|many
CASSLGAGSGDTQYF
TGCGCCAGCAGCTTAGGGGCCGGGAGTGGAGATACGCAGTATTTT
>TRBV25-1|.|TRBJ2-1|.
CASSESAGSPYNEQFF
TGTGCCAGCAGTGAATCGGCAGGGAGCCCCTACAATGAGCAGTTCTTC
>TRBV7-6|TRBD1|TRBJ2-1|.
CASSSPGQGLWEQFF
TGTGCCAGCAGCTCGCCGGGACAGGGTCTTTGGGAGCAGTTCTTC
>TRBV4-3|.|TRBJ2-3|few
CASSQDQSGFSQDTQYF
TGCGCCAGCAGCCAAGATCAGTCAGGTTTTTCCCAAGATACGCAGTATTTT
>TRBV5-4|.|TRBJ2-2|.
CASSLVSRDTGELFF
TGTGCCAGCAGCTTGGTTAGCCGAGACACCGGGGAGCTGTTTTTT
>TRBV4-3|.|TRBJ2-7|few
CASSQWMVPPREQYF
TGCGCCAGCAGCCAATGGATGGTTCCCCCGCGCGAGCAGTACTTC
>TRBV7-2|.|TRBJ2-5|few
CASSLDSTIVETQYF
TGTGCCAGCAGCTTAGATAGTACCATTGTGGAGACCCAGTACTTC